This T cell receptor beta chain appears in the sequencing data of a study of T cells in Graves' hyperthyroidism and ophthalmopathy. Germline V CDR1 and CDR2: SGHRS, YFSETQ. The CDR3 covers 13 residues. Unmatched junction bases numbered 2, after V lost 4 bases and J lost 3 bases. RNA transcripts yielded amplified TCR beta CDR3 regions. A set of HTBI primers served as the primers for a first-round RT-PCR of the TCR CDR3. Using its own MiXCR run on the multiplex PCR reads, TCRdb lists one record per CDR3 protein. The data contain 410,000 or so distinct CDR3 sequences, approximately 14% of them seen just once; the ten biggest clones take up around 13%. A remark on this clonotype: What it recognizes is unknown.

Overall study results and limits: Most expanded thyroid clonotypes above 0.001 also appeared in blood.

The TCR was taken from a man aged 18 to 30 with Graves' ophthalmopathy. The genes are TRBV5-1 and TRBJ2-5; the match to TRBD2 covers 8 bases. Sequencing input: blood. The CDR3 spells CASSREGEETQYF. In DNA, the CDR3 is TGCGCCAGCAGCCGGGAGGGGGAAGAGACCCAGTACTTC.